A selection of T cell receptor beta chains follows, all from one sample in a study of T cell responses to AZD1222 COVID-19 vaccine. The method was immunoSEQ multiplex PCR; TCRdb's version includes in-frame clones alone and lacks a portion of them. The profile covers about 110,000 clones, with about 94% appearing a single time and roughly 3.1% taken by the ten largest. This sample comprised peripheral blood, obtained 28 days after the second AZD1222 dose. Receptors were obtained from an adult who received the AZD1222 COVID-19 vaccine. The CDR3 runs from the conserved cysteine through the conserved F or W. The D gene is left open where the match is weak. Where a row states a size, it is once, few, many or the class of an expanded clone; other rows omit it.

TRBV20-1	TRBJ1-5	NA	NA	TGCAGTGCTAGAGATCAGGGGTCCCAGCATTTT	CSARDQGSQHF
TRBV2	TRBJ2-6	NA	NA	TGTGCCAGCAGTTCGCTGCGGCACTCTGGGGCCAACGTCCTGACTTTC	CASSSLRHSGANVLTF
TRBV5-1	TRBJ2-3	once	TRBD2	TGCGCCAGCAGCTTTCCACTGGCGGGAGGTACCACAGATACGCAGTATTTT	CASSFPLAGGTTDTQYF
TRBV18	TRBJ1-1	NA	NA	TGTGCCAGCTCACCAATACGGCAGAACACTGAAGCTTTCTTT	CASSPIRQNTEAFF
TRBV5-4	TRBJ2-2	NA	NA	TGTGCCAGCAGCCGGCCTGGGACAATAAAGGCCGGGGAGCTGTTTTTT	CASSRPGTIKAGELFF
TRBV7-8	TRBJ1-2	NA	NA	TGTGCCAGCAGCTTACTAAGGGGCCGACAGACCACTAACTATGGCTACACCTTC	CASSLLRGRQTTNYGYTF
TRBV5-6	TRBJ1-2	NA	NA	TGTGCCAGCAGCAACAGGATTACTTCCTATGGCTACACCTTC	CASSNRITSYGYTF
TRBV5-1	TRBJ1-2	NA	TRBD1	TGCGCCAGCAGCATAACAGGGGGCAACTATGGCTACACCTTC	CASSITGGNYGYTF
TRBV7-2	TRBJ2-1	NA	NA	TGTGCCAGCAGCTCACCTCCAGTCTACAATGAGCAGTTCTTC	CASSSPPVYNEQFF
TRBV7-9	TRBJ1-1	NA	NA	TGTGCCAGCAGTTCGACGGATGAAGCTTTCTTT	CASSSTDEAFF
TRBV5-1	TRBJ1-1	NA	NA	TGCGCCAGCAGCTCCACTGACACAGGAGCTAACACTGAAGCTTTCTTT	CASSSTDTGANTEAFF
TRBV5-6	TRBJ2-7	NA	NA	TGTGCCAGCAATCACCTTAACCCCTACGAGCAGTACTTC	CASNHLNPYEQYF
TRBV15	TRBJ2-5	NA	TRBD2	TGTGCCACCAGCAGACGGGGGGTACGAGAGACCCAGTACTTC	CATSRRGVRETQYF
TRBV28	TRBJ2-3	few	TRBD2	TGTGCCAGCAGTTTCCCCTCTAGCGGGAGGGTTGGGTCAGATACGCAGTATTTT	CASSFPSSGRVGSDTQYF
TRBV2	TRBJ2-3	NA	NA	TGTGCCAGAGCGCAAGATACGCAGTATTTT	CARAQDTQYF
TRBV6-5	TRBJ2-2	NA	TRBD1	TGTGCCAGCAGTTTTCCGGGACAGGGACACACCGGGGAGCTGTTTTTT	CASSFPGQGHTGELFF
TRBV6-6	TRBJ1-1	NA	NA	TGTGCCAGCAGTATCCGGGTGTCGGACACTGAAGCTTTCTTT	CASSIRVSDTEAFF
TRBV5-1	TRBJ1-3	NA	NA	TGCGCCAGCAGCTTTTCAGGAGGCTCTGGAAACACCATATATTTT	CASSFSGGSGNTIYF
TRBV27	TRBJ1-2	NA	NA	TGTGCCAGCAGTTTATCAGCCAGGGGAGTGTATGGCTACACCTTC	CASSLSARGVYGYTF
TRBV10-1	TRBJ1-2	NA	TRBD1	TGCGCCAGCAGTGATGGGACAGGGTCTAACTATGGCTACACCTTC	CASSDGTGSNYGYTF
TRBV6-5	TRBJ1-1	few	NA	TGTGCCAGCAGGTCCTACGGAACCAAAGGGACTGAAGCTTTCTTT	CASRSYGTKGTEAFF
TRBV5-1	TRBJ2-3	NA	NA	TGCGCCAGCAGCTCGACGGGGGAGCGTAGAGATACGCAGTATTTT	CASSSTGERRDTQYF
TRBV7-6	TRBJ1-5	NA	NA	TGTGCCAGCAGCCCCCAGGGTGGGAGCAATCAGCCCCAGCATTTT	CASSPQGGSNQPQHF
TRBV5-1	TRBJ2-1	NA	TRBD2	TGCGCCAGCAGCCCTCGTGTTAGCGGGAGAGATGAGCAGTTCTTC	CASSPRVSGRDEQFF
TRBV15	TRBJ2-2	NA	NA	NA	CATSTTPSVNRGELFF
TRBV9	TRBJ2-5	NA	NA	TGTGCCAGCAGCGTATCTGGGAGAGAGACCCAGTACTTC	CASSVSGRETQYF
TRBV11-2	TRBJ1-2	NA	NA	TGTGCCAGCAGCTTAGGAGGGCCAATGTATGGCTACACCTTC	CASSLGGPMYGYTF
TRBV7-9	TRBJ2-1	NA	NA	TGTGCCAGCAGCCCATCCTCGGGACTTAACTTCAATGAGCAGTTCTTC	CASSPSSGLNFNEQFF
TRBV30	TRBJ1-2	NA	NA	TGTGCCTGGAGTGTACTCCATGGCTACACCTTC	CAWSVLHGYTF
TRBV19	TRBJ1-1	NA	TRBD1	TGTGCCAGTAGTCCTTGGACAGGGGCGTCTGAAGCTTTCTTT	CASSPWTGASEAFF
TRBV5-1	TRBJ1-4	NA	TRBD1	TGCGCCAGCAGCTCGGGGGACAGACATAATGAAAAACTGTTTTTT	CASSSGDRHNEKLFF
TRBV2	TRBJ1-2	NA	NA	TGTGCCAGCAGTTTTCAAGAGAAGAATGGCTACACCTTC	CASSFQEKNGYTF
TRBV5-1	TRBJ2-3	NA	NA	TGCGCCAGCAGCTTCGTGTCAGGGAGCACAGATACGCAGTATTTT	CASSFVSGSTDTQYF
TRBV5-5	TRBJ1-1	NA	NA	TGTGCCAGCAGCTTCGGTGTCTCGGGAGACACTGAAGCTTTCTTT	CASSFGVSGDTEAFF
TRBV5-1	TRBJ1-5	NA	NA	TGCGCCAGCAGCGAATATGGAACTCGGCAGCCCCAGCATTTT	CASSEYGTRQPQHF
TRBV11-1	TRBJ1-3	NA	TRBD1	TGTGCCAGCAGCTTAGCTCGGGACTCGACAGGGCTTGGAAACACCATATATTTT	CASSLARDSTGLGNTIYF
TRBV18	TRBJ1-1	NA	NA	TGTGCCAGCTCACCAAATGATGGGCGGGGAGCTTTCTTT	CASSPNDGRGAFF
TRBV5-4	TRBJ1-4	NA	NA	TGTGCCAGCAGCTTTGATTTAGGGATAGATGAAAAACTGTTTTTT	CASSFDLGIDEKLFF
TRBV15	TRBJ1-5	NA	NA	TGTGCCACCAGCAGAGATCGTGGTAGCAATCAGCCCCAGCATTTT	CATSRDRGSNQPQHF
TRBV3-1/TRBV3-2	TRBJ1-2	NA	NA	TGTGCCAGCAGCCAAGATAGGAGAGCCCCCACCTTC	CASSQDRRAPTF
TRBV12-5	TRBJ2-1	NA	NA	TGTGCTAGTGGTTTCAATGAGCAGTTCTTC	CASGFNEQFF
TRBV18	TRBJ1-6	NA	TRBD1	TGTGCCAGCTCACCCGCCTCCGGGACAGGAGATTCACCCCTCCACTTT	CASSPASGTGDSPLHF
TRBV15	TRBJ2-2	NA	NA	TGTGCCACCAGCAGAGGGTCAAGCGGATCTAACACCGGGGAGCTGTTTTTT	CATSRGSSGSNTGELFF